These 3 T cell receptor beta chains originate from one sample sequenced in a study of cytomegalovirus exposure and HLA in healthy donors. 13 Jbeta primers and 60 Vbeta primers were used for the PCR. The repertoire was sequenced with immunoSEQ multiplex PCR; TCRdb's copy has only in-frame clones and lacks some. The sample carries about 91,000 clones, about two thirds recorded once. The sample was PBMCs. The receptor source for this set is a female donor in good health and CMV-seronegative.

CDR3 protein: CASSPKLAGETQYF. The CDR3 nucleotides read TGTGCCAGCAGTCCTAAACTAGCGGGGGAGACCCAGTACTTC. V and J are TRBV28 and TRBJ2-5, with 10 bases matching TRBD2. The germline V gene encodes CDR1 MDHEN and CDR2 SYDVKM. Trimming at V came to 5 bases and at J to 5 bases, leaving 5 bases not matched to a gene. The CDR3 loop spans 14 amino acids.

This chain links TRBV7-9 with TRBJ1-6, with a tentative D call TRBD1 (5 bases). The CDR3 loop spans 14 amino acids. Trimming removed 3 bases at V and 9 bases at J, with 12 bases between. CDR1 is SEHNR, CDR2 FQNEAQ, per germline (reference sequence). CDR3 sequence: CASSFNQGASPLHF. The CDR3 coding sequence is TGTGCCAGCAGCTTTAACCAGGGTGCTTCACCCCTCCACTTT. Complete variable domain (other parts from reference TRBV7-9 and TRBJ1-6): DTGVSQNPRHKITKRGQNVTFRCDPISEHNRLYWYRQTLGQGPEFLTYFQNEAQLEKSRLLSDRFSAERPKGSFSTLEIQRTEQGDSAMYLCASSFNQGASPLHFGNGTRLTVT.

The V and J genes are TRBV5-1 and TRBJ1-3; D is unclear. The CDR3 has 14 residues. Germline CDR1 reads SGHRS; CDR2 reads YFSETQ. V was cut by 3 bases and J by 0 bases, with 7 bases left in between. The CDR3 reads CASSSASSGNTIYF. In nucleotides, the CDR3 is TGCGCCAGCAGCTCTGCCAGCTCTGGAAACACCATATATTTT.